This T cell receptor (beta chain) was found in a study of identical twins. J lost 7 bases, V lost 0 bases, and 3 bases had no gene match. This CDR3 spans 15 amino acids. Germline V CDR1 and CDR2: SGHRS, YFSETQ. The sample holds a few counts of this clonotype. TCRdb re-derived calls from the 5' RACE reads in MiXCR, one entry per CDR3 protein. Of hundreds of thousands of distinct CDR3 sequences in the sample, 15% to 20% were seen once. The same specimen was also included in a second study, on T cells expressing NK-cell markers.

The sequence was collected from a woman aged 18-35 years in good health. The chain recombines TRBV5-1 with TRBJ2-5; 13 bases are shared with TRBD2. The sample consisted of PBMCs. CDR3 nucleotide sequence: TGCGCCAGCAGCTTGGAACTAGCGGGAGGGTTGACCCAGTACTTC. Amino acid sequence: CASSLELAGGLTQYF. Based on the CDR3 plus reference TRBV5-1 and TRBJ2-5, the full variable domain is KAGVTQTPRYLIKTRGQQVTLSCSPISGHRSVSWYQQTPGQGLQFLFEYFSETQRNKGNFPGRFSGRQFSNSRSEMNVSTLELGDSALYLCASSLELAGGLTQYFGPGTRLLVL.